Detailed here is one T cell receptor beta chain. This record comes from a study of blood T cell repertoires in COVID-19. Study at large: Collection of acute and convalescent COVID-19 samples took place in the United States, Italy and Spain.

Data came from immunoSEQ multiplex PCR; TCRdb stores just in-frame clones and leaves some out. The sample lists about 350,000 clones, about 87% occurring once. The material sequenced was PBMCs or T cells enriched from blood (not recorded which). The receptor was isolated from a young woman who had recovered from COVID-19.

DNA for the CDR3: TGCAGCGTTGCACGGGGGGCGGGCACTGAAGCTTTCTTT. Translation: CSVARGAGTEAFF. V is TRBV29-1 and J is TRBJ1-1, with D perhaps matching TRBD1 (6 bases). The CDR3 runs to 13 residues. V lost 4 bases and J lost 4, with 13 bases in between. CDR1 SQVTM and CDR2 ANQGSEA come from the germline V gene.